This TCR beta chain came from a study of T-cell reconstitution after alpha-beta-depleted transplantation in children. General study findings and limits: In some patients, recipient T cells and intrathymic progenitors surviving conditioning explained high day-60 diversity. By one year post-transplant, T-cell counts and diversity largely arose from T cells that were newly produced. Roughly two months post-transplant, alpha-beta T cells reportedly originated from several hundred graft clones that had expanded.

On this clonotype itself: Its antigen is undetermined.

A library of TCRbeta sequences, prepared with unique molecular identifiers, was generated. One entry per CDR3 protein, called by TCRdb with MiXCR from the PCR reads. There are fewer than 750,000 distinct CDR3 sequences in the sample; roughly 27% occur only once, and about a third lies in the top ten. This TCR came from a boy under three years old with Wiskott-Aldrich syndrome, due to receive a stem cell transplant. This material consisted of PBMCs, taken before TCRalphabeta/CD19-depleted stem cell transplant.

CDR3 sequence: CASSLLPRGGEQFF. CDR3 DNA: TGTGCCAGCAGCTTACTCCCTAGGGGCGGTGAGCAGTTCTTC. V usage is TRBV7-3 and J usage is TRBJ2-1; maybe TRBD1 (5 bases). V lost 2 bases, J lost 9 bases, and 14 bases lay in between. Germline values: CDR1 SGHTA, CDR2 FQGTGA. This CDR3 is 14 amino acids long.